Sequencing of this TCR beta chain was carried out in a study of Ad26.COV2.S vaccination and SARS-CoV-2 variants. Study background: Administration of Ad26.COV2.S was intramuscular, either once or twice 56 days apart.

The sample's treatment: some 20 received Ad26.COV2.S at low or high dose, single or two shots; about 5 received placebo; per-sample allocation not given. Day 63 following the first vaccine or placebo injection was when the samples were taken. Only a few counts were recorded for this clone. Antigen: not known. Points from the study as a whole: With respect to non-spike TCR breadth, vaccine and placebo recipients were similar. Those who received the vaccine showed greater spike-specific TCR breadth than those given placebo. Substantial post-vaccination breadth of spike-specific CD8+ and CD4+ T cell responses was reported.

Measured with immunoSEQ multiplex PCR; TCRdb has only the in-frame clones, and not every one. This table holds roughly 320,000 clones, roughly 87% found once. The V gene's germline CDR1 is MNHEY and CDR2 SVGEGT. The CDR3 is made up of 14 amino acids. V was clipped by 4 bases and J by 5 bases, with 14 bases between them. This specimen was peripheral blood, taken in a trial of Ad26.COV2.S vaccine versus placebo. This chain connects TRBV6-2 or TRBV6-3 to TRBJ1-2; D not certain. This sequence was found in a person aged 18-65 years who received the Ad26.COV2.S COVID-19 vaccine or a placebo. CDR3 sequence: CASSFGDKTYGYTF. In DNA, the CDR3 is TGTGCCAGCAGTTTTGGGGATAAGACGTATGGCTACACCTTC.